The present TCR beta chain was sequenced within a study of cytomegalovirus exposure and HLA in healthy donors. Study outcomes and limitations: In a later analysis, a genetic analysis reported fewer productive-TCR N-insertions in an Asian-associated ancestry cluster than the cohort average. Three CMV-associated chains proved CMV antigen-specific in vitro.

V was pared by 7 bases and J by 2 bases, with 14 bases between. Germline V gene data show CDR1 as SGHTA and CDR2 as FQGNSA. This CDR3 region has 14 residues. The PCR employed 60 Vbeta primers together with 13 Jbeta primers. Some clones are missing from TCRdb's copy, which holds only in-frame ones; the method was immunoSEQ multiplex PCR. The data contain roughly 160,000 clones, around 82% of them seen just once; the ten biggest clones take up more than 0.85%. Worth noting for this clone: Antigen specificity is unknown.

Sequencing input: PBMCs. The source of this sequence is a man in his thirties or forties in good health and CMV-seronegative. The rearrangement uses TRBV7-2 and TRBJ1-2; D might be TRBD1 (6 bases). CDR3 sequence: CASIPSGGNYGYTF. CDR3 DNA: TGTGCCAGCATCCCGTCGGGGGGCAACTATGGCTACACCTTC.